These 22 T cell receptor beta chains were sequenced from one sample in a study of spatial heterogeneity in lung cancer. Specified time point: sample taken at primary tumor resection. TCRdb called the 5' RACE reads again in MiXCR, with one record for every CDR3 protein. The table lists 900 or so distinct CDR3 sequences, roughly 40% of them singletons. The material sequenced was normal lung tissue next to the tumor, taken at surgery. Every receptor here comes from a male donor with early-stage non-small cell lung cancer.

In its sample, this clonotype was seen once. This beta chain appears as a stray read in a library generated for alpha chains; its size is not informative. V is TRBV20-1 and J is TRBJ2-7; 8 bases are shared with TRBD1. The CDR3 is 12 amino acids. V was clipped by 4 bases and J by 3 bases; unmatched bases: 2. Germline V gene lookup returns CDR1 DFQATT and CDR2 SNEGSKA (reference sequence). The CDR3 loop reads CSAKGQGYEQYF. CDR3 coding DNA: TGCAGTGCTAAAGGACAGGGCTACGAGCAGTACTTC.

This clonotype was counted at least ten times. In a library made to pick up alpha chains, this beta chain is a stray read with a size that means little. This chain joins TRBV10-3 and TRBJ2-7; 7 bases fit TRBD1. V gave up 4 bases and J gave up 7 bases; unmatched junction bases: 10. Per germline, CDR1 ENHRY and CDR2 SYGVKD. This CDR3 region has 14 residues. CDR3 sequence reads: CAISGTQGLREQYF. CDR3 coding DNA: TGTGCCATCAGTGGGACACAGGGGTTGAGGGAGCAGTACTTC.

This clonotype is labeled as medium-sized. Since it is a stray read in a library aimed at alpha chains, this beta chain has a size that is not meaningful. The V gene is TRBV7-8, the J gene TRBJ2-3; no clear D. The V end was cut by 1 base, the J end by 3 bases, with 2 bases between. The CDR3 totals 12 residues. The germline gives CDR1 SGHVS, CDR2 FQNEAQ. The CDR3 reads CASSLGTDTQYF. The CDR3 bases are TGTGCCAGCAGCTTAGGTACAGATACGCAGTATTTT.

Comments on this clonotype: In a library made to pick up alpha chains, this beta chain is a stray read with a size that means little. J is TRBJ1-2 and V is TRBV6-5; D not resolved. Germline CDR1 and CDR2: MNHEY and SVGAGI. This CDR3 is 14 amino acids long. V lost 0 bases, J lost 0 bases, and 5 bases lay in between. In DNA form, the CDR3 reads TGTGCCAGCAGTTACTCCGCAGCTAACTATGGCTACACCTTC. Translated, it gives CASSYSAANYGYTF.

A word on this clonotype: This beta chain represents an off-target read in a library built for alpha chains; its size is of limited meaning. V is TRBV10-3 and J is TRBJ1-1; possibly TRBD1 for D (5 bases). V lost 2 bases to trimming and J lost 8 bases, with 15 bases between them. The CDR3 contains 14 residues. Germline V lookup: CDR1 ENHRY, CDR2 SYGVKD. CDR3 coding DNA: TGTGCCATCAGTGAGGCGGCAGGGTCTAACGAAGCTTTCTTT. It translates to CAISEAAGSNEAFF.

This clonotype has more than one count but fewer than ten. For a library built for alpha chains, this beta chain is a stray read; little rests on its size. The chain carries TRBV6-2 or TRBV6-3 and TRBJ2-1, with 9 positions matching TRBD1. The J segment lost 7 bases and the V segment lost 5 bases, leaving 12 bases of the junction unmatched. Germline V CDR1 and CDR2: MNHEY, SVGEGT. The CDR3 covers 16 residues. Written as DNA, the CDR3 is TGTGCCAGCAGTATACCGACAGGGGGGGCAACTAATGAGCAGTTCTTC. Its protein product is CASSIPTGGATNEQFF.

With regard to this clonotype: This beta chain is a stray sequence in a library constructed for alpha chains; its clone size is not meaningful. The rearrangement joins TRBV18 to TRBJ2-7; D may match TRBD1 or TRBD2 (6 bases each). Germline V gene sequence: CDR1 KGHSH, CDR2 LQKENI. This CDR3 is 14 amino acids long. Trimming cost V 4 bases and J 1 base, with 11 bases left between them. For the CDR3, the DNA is TGTGCCAGCTCACGGGGGGCCCTTTCCTACGAGCAGTACTTC. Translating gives CASSRGALSYEQYF.

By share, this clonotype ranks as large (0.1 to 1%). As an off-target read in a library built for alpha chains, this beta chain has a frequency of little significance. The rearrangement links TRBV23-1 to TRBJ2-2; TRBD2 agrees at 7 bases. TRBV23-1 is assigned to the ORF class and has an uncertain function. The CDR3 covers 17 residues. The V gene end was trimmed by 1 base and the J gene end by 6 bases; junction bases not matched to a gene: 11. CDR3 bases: TGCGCCAGCAGTCAATGGATGGGCGGGAGAGGTTCCGGGGAGCTGTTTTTT. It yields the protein CASSQWMGGRGSGELFF.

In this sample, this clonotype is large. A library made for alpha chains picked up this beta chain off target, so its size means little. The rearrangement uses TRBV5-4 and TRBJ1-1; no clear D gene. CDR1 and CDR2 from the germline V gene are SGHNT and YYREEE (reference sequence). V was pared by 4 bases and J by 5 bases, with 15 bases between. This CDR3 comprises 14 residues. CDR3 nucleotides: TGTGCCAGCAGCGAACAGTGGCGAGATACTGAAGCTTTCTTT. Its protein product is CASSEQWRDTEAFF.

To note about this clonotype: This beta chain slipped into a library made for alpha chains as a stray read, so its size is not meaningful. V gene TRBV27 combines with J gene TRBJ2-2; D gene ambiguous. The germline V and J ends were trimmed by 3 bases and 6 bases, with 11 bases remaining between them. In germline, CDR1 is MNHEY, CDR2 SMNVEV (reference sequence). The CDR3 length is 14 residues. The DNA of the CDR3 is TGTGCCAGCAGTTTTACAGTTCCCCCCGGGGAGCTGTTTTTT. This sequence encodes CASSFTVPPGELFF.

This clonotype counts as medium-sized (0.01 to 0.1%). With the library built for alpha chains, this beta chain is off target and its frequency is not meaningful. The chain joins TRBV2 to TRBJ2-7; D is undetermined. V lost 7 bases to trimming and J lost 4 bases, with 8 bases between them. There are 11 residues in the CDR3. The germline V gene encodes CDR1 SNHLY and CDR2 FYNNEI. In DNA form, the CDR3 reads TGTGCCAGCACGGGCAGATACGAGCAGTACTTC. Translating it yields CASTGRYEQYF.

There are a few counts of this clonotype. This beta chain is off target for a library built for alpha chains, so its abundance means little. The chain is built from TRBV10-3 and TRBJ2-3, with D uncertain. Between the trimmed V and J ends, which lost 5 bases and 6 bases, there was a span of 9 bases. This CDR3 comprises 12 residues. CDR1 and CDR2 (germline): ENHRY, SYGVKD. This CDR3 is CAISLDHDTQYF. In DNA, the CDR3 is TGTGCCATCAGTTTAGATCACGATACGCAGTATTTT.

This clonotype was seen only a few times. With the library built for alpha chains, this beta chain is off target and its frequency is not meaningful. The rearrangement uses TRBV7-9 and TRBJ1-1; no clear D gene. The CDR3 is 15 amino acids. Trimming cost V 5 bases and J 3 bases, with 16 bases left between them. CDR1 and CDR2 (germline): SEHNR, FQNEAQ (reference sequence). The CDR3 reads CASSPTLAGYTEAFF. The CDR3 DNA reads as TGTGCCAGCAGCCCGACCCTAGCGGGATACACTGAAGCTTTCTTT.

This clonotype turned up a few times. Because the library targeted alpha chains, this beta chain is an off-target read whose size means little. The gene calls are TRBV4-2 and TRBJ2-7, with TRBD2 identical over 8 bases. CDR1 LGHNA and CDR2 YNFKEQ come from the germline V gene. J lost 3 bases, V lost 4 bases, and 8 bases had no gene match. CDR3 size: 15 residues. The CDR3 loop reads CASSLKRETIYEQYF. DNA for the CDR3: TGTGCCAGCAGCCTTAAGCGGGAGACGATCTACGAGCAGTACTTC.

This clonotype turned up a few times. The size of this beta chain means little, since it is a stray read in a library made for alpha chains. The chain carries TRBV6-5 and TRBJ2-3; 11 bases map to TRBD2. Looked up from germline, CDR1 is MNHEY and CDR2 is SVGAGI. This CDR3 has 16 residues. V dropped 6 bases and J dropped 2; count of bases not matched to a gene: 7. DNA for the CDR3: TGTGCCAGCAGCCCAACTAGCGGGAGACCCACAGATACGCAGTATTTT. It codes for CASSPTSGRPTDTQYF.

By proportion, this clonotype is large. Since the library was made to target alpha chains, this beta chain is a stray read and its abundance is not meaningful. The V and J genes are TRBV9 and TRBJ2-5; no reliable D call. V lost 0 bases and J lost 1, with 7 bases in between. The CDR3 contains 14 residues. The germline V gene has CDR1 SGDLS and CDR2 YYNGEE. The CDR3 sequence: CASSVEGSQETQYF. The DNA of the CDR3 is TGTGCCAGCAGCGTAGAGGGTAGCCAAGAGACCCAGTACTTC.

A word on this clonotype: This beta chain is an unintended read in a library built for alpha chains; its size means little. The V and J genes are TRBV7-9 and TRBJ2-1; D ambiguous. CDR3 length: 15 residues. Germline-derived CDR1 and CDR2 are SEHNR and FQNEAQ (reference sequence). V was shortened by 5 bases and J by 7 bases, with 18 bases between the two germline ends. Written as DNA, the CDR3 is TGTGCCAGCAGCCCTACGTCCCCCGGGTGGAATGAGCAGTTCTTC. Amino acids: CASSPTSPGWNEQFF.

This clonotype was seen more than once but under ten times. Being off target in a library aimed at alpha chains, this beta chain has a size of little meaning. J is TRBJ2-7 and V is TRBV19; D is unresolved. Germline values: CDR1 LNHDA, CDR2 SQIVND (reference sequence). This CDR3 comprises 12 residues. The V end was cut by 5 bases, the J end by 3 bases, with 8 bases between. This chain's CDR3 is CASSGRDYEQYF. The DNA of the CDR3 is TGTGCCAGTAGTGGGCGAGACTACGAGCAGTACTTC.

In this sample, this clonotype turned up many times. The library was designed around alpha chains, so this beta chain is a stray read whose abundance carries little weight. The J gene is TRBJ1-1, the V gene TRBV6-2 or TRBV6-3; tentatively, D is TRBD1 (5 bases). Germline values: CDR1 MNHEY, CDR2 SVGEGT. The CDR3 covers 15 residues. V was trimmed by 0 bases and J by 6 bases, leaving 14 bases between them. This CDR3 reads CASSYSSPGTPEAFF. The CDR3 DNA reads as TGTGCCAGCAGTTACTCGAGTCCCGGGACTCCTGAAGCTTTCTTT.

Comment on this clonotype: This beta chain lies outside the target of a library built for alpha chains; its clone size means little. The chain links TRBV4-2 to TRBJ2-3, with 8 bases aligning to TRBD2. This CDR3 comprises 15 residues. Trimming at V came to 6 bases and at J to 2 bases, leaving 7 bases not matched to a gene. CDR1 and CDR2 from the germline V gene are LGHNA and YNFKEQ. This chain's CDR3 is CASSLEREITDTQYF. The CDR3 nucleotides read TGTGCCAGCAGTCTTGAGCGGGAGATCACAGATACGCAGTATTTT.

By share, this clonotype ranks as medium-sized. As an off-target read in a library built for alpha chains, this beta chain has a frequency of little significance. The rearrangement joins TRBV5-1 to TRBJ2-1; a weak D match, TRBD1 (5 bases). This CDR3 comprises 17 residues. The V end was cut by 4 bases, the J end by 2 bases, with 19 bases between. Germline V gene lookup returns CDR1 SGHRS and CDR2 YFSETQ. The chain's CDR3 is CASSDRWTQNPYNEQFF. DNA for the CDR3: TGCGCCAGCAGCGATAGATGGACACAAAATCCCTACAATGAGCAGTTCTTC.

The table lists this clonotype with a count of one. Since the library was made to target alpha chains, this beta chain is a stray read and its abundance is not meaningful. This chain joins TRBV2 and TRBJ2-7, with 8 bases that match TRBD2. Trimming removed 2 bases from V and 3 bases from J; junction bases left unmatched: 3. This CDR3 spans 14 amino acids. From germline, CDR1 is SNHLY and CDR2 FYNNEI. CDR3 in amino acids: CASSELAGFYEQYF. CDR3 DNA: TGTGCCAGCAGTGAACTAGCGGGCTTCTACGAGCAGTACTTC.